This entry lists 3 T cell receptor beta chains sequenced from one sample in a study of blood T cell repertoires in COVID-19 (TCRdb year 2020). The library was made by the immunoSEQ multiplex PCR assay. What TCRdb holds here is the immuneACCESS table cut down to in-frame rearrangements. Part of the clones is not present; checked against another copy, under half of the missing clones reflect an unresolved V gene, and the others are unexplained. The sample table lists more than 90,000 clones, 70% to 85% of them with a count of one. About 22% of the sample comes from the top ten. Sequencing input: peripheral blood. These receptors all come from a woman aged 55-69 years in a cohort sampled during active or convalescent COVID-19.

The chain combines TRBV19 with TRBJ1-2, with D unclear. This CDR3 has 13 amino acids. V gave up 0 bases and J gave up 3 bases, with 5 bases separating them. Germline CDR1 and CDR2: LNHDA and SQIVND (reference sequence). The CDR3, as DNA: TGTGCCAGTAGTATAGAGCCAGACTATGGCTACACCTTC. It is translated as CASSIEPDYGYTF.

The chain links TRBV10-1 to TRBJ2-7; a weak D match, TRBD2 (5 bases). This CDR3 is 13 amino acids long. With 3 bases removed from V and 2 bases from J, the gap between germline ends came to 8 bases. The V gene's germline CDR1 is WNHNN and CDR2 SYGVQD (reference sequence). The CDR3 reads CASSDPGAYEQYF. The DNA of the CDR3 is TGCGCCAGCAGTGATCCCGGGGCCTACGAGCAGTACTTC.

The V call is TRBV7-9, the J call TRBJ1-2; 10 positions agree with TRBD1. Germline V gives CDR1 SEHNR, CDR2 FQNEAQ (reference sequence). The V segment lost 1 base and the J segment 4 bases; nucleotides outside the gene matches: 3. CDR3 length: 15 amino acids. For the CDR3, the DNA is TGTGCCAGCAGCTTAGGATGGACAGGGGGCTATGGCTACACCTTC. Translation: CASSLGWTGGYGYTF.